The TCR beta chain under discussion was sequenced for a study of cytomegalovirus exposure and HLA in healthy donors. About the research overall: The study's early data release held 75 million to 95 million unique TCRs from HLA-typed donors.

Study-wide findings and caveats: In an earlier analysis, in about 530 donors, most V segments appeared productive either ~87% or ~30% of the time.

Both 60 Vbeta primers and 13 Jbeta primers went into the PCR. TCRdb's table, derived via immunoSEQ multiplex PCR, lists solely in-frame clones and lacks some. The sample records about 130,000 clones, roughly two thirds being singletons. As for the donors, each was a healthy bone marrow donor. On this clone itself: Antigen unknown. Because the CDR3's place on the DNA is in doubt, the DNA is left out and the CDR3 is given as listed by TCRdb.

Germline V CDR1 and CDR2: MNHEY, SMNVEV (reference sequence). The CDR3 contains 14 residues when both ends are counted. The chain recombines TRBV27 with TRBJ2-7; TRBD1 was called by the table and not checked on the DNA. This TCR came from a man aged 25 to 45 in good health and CMV-seropositive. Sequenced input: PBMCs. CDR3: CASSFLAGGREQYF.